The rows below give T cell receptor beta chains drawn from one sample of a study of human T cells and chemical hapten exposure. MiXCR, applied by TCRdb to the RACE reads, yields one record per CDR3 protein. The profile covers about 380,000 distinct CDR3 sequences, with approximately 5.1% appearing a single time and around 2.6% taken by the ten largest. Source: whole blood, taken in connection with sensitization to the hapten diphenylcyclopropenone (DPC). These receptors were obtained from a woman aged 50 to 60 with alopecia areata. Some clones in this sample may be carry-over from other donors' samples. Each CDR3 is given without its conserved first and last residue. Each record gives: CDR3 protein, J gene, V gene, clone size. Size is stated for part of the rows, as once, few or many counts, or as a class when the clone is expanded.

CDR3 protein: ASSLIQGGNWEQY
J gene: TRBJ2-7
V gene: TRBV7-9
clone size: many

CDR3 protein: ASSLTTTSGRASEQF
J gene: TRBJ2-1
V gene: TRBV3-1
clone size: many

CDR3 protein: ASMTDRGQGYT
J gene: TRBJ1-2
V gene: TRBV6-1
clone size: -

CDR3 protein: ASSYNVREPSYEQY
J gene: TRBJ2-7
V gene: TRBV6-5
clone size: few

CDR3 protein: ASSFAAGGVTY
J gene: TRBJ2-7
V gene: TRBV28
clone size: few

CDR3 protein: ASNFLHRQARTDTQY
J gene: TRBJ2-3
V gene: TRBV6-2/TRBV6-3
clone size: many

CDR3 protein: ATRDRNDYGYT
J gene: TRBJ1-2
V gene: TRBV15
clone size: few

CDR3 protein: SDRDGVEAF
J gene: TRBJ1-1
V gene: TRBV29-1
clone size: many

CDR3 protein: ASSLNGPNSPLH
J gene: TRBJ1-6
V gene: TRBV7-9
clone size: many

CDR3 protein: ASSPHRESAF
J gene: TRBJ1-1
V gene: TRBV7-2
clone size: -

CDR3 protein: ASSSTGGGTPLRVTGANVLT
J gene: TRBJ2-6
V gene: TRBV27
clone size: -

CDR3 protein: ASSQVPGDGEQY
J gene: TRBJ2-7
V gene: TRBV4-1
clone size: -

CDR3 protein: ASSFRGLDTQY
J gene: TRBJ2-3
V gene: TRBV27
clone size: few

CDR3 protein: ASSSSLSEQY
J gene: TRBJ2-7
V gene: TRBV11-2
clone size: many

CDR3 protein: SARDRGRPDQPQH
J gene: TRBJ1-5
V gene: TRBV20-1
clone size: few